The 13 T cell receptor beta chains presented below share a single source sample, sequenced in a study of shared clonotypes between healthy human individuals. The protocol was immunoSEQ multiplex PCR, while the TCRdb copy is restricted to in-frame clones and leaves out a portion. The sample gives around 480,000 clones, 75% to 80% of which show up once; under 15% is in the top ten. Sequenced: PBMCs. These receptors all stem from a middle-aged woman in good health. Some clones in this sample may be carry-over from other donors' samples.

This chain joins TRBV6-4 and TRBJ2-5; 9 nucleotides match TRBD2. The length of the CDR3 is 19 residues. The germline gives CDR1 MRHNA, CDR2 SNTAGT. The V gene end was trimmed by 6 bases and the J gene end by 5 bases; junction bases not matched to a gene: 22. Here the CDR3 DNA reads TGTGCCAGCAGATGTTGCGGGAGGGCCAGGGTCGGTTCAGCGGAGACCCAGTACTTC. Translation: CASRCCGRARVGSAETQYF.

This chain uses TRBV4-1 with TRBJ2-1; the D gene could be TRBD1 or TRBD2 (5 bases each). Trimming removed 0 bases from V and 7 bases from J, with 7 bases in between. The CDR3 is 13 amino acids. Germline V gene data show CDR1 as MGHRA and CDR2 as YSYEKL. The CDR3 DNA is TGCGCCAGCAGCCAAGATGGGGGAAATGAGCAGTTCTTC. Amino acids: CASSQDGGNEQFF.

J is TRBJ2-1 and V is TRBV5-4; 9 nucleotides line up with TRBD2. CDR1 and CDR2 from the germline V gene are SGHNT and YYREEE (reference sequence). This CDR3 has 15 residues. Losses at the gene ends were 4 bases for V and 12 bases for J; bases not matched to a gene: 14. In DNA form, the CDR3 reads TGTGCCAGCAGCACTCAGCGGGAGGCCCCCTTAGGGCAGTTCTTC. It encodes CASSTQREAPLGQFF.

This chain connects TRBV10-3 to TRBJ1-6; 7 bases line up with TRBD1. CDR1 and CDR2 from the germline V gene are ENHRY and SYGVKD. The ends lost 9 bases at V and 6 bases at J; junction bases unmatched: 8. The CDR3 has 14 residues. CDR3 residues: CAIKDREANSPLHF. CDR3 in DNA: TGTGCCATTAAAGACAGGGAGGCTAATTCACCCCTCCACTTT.

A single count supports this clone. The V call is TRBV15, the J call TRBJ2-2; 8 bases are shared with TRBD1. V shed 5 bases, J shed 4 bases, and the junction held 6 bases outside the gene matches. The CDR3 totals 15 residues. CDR1 and CDR2 from the germline V gene are LNHNV and YYDKDF (reference sequence). This CDR3 reads CATSVRQGITGELFF. The CDR3 DNA is TGTGCCACCAGCGTCCGACAGGGGATCACCGGGGAGCTGTTTTTT.

This chain connects TRBV20-1 to TRBJ2-1; D unresolved. Germline CDR1 DFQATT, CDR2 SNEGSKA (reference sequence). The V gene lost 2 bases and the J gene lost 5 bases, with 4 bases spanning the gap. The CDR3 extends over 11 amino acids. The CDR3, as DNA: TGCAGTGCTAGACTTGACAATGAGCAGTTCTTC. This translates into CSARLDNEQFF.

J is TRBJ2-3 and V is TRBV7-2, with no clear D. Germline assignment: CDR1 SGHTA and CDR2 FQGNSA. This CDR3 comprises 12 residues. The V end was cut by 5 bases, the J end by 7 bases, with 10 bases between. The DNA for the CDR3 is TGTGCCAGCAGCCCGAGAACGAATACGCAGTATTTT. Its translation: CASSPRTNTQYF.

This chain connects TRBV9 to TRBJ2-5, with 8 bases identical to TRBD2. The V segment lost 0 bases and the J segment 5 bases; nucleotides outside the gene matches: 6. From germline, CDR1 is SGDLS and CDR2 YYNGEE. The CDR3 spans 15 residues. CDR3 sequence reads: CASSVEGLVVETQYF. DNA of the CDR3: TGTGCCAGCAGCGTAGAGGGACTAGTGGTGGAGACCCAGTACTTC.

V usage is TRBV7-8 and J usage is TRBJ2-1; 12 bases fit TRBD2. The germline gives CDR1 SGHVS, CDR2 FQNEAQ. V dropped 4 bases and J dropped 2; count of bases not matched to a gene: 6. The CDR3 runs 17 residues. The CDR3 DNA follows: TGTGCCAGCAGCTCGTTTGCTAGCGGGAGGGCCTACAATGAGCAGTTCTTC. It specifies CASSSFASGRAYNEQFF. The full variable domain, completed using reference TRBV7-8 and TRBJ2-1, is GAGVSQSPRYKVAKRGQDVALRCDPISGHVSLFWYQQALGQGPEFLTYFQNEAQLDKSGLPSDRFFAERPEGSVSTLKIQRTQQEDSAVYLCASSSFASGRAYNEQFFGPGTRLTVL.

The chain couples TRBV18 to TRBJ2-2; D might be TRBD1 or TRBD2, each matching 5 bases. V was clipped by 2 bases and J by 0 bases, with 13 bases between them. CDR3 length: 17 amino acids. Germline CDR1 and CDR2: KGHSH and LQKENI. The CDR3: CASSPATSGPNTGELFF. CDR3 in DNA: TGTGCCAGCTCACCAGCCACCTCGGGACCGAACACCGGGGAGCTGTTTTTT.

The chain has TRBV5-1 and TRBJ2-5; the D gene is possibly TRBD1 (6 bases). V was pared by 2 bases and J by 5 bases, with 13 bases between. From germline, CDR1 is SGHRS and CDR2 YFSETQ. The CDR3 runs 14 residues. DNA for the CDR3: TGCGCCAGCAGCTTCCAGGGGCGCGCGGAGACCCAGTACTTC. It translates to CASSFQGRAETQYF.

This clone was counted between two and nine times. CDR3 sequence (DNA): TGTGCCAGCAGGCCCGGGACAGGACCTTATGGCTACACCTTC. Protein product: CASRPGTGPYGYTF. The chain employs TRBV28 and TRBJ1-2, with 8 bases identical to TRBD1. There are 14 residues in the CDR3. V lost 6 bases, J lost 5 bases, and 8 bases stayed unmatched. Looked up from germline, CDR1 is MDHEN and CDR2 is SYDVKM.

There are many counts of this clone. This CDR3 is also generated by other DNA sequences in the sample. V usage is TRBV30 and J usage is TRBJ1-5, with D tentatively TRBD1 (5 bases). The germline V gene has CDR1 GTSNPN and CDR2 SVGIG (reference sequence). The CDR3 has 13 residues. Trimming pared 0 bases from V and 2 bases from J, leaving 5 bases between. The CDR3 coding sequence is TGTGCCTGGAGTGTAGGGGGCAATCAGCCCCAGCATTTT. This encodes CAWSVGGNQPQHF.